This T cell receptor (beta chain) was recovered during a study of T cells after yellow fever vaccination. This CDR3 contains 15 residues. Germline CDR1 SGHVS, CDR2 FNYEAQ. V gave up 2 bases and J gave up 10 bases; unmatched junction bases: 6. This clonotype turned up a few times. It was through 5'RACE template switching that TCR cDNA was made, with a universal primer site and UMIs added. TCRdb reanalysed the 5' RACE reads using MiXCR and keeps one entry per CDR3 protein. The sample has approximately 85,000 distinct CDR3 sequences; roughly 14% are singletons. Findings and caveats of the study: The secondary response showed a weaker magnitude and a faster peak, day 5 versus 15.

The rearrangement links TRBV7-6 to TRBJ2-1, with TRBD2 identical over 12 bases. The source material was CD8+ T cells not binding an NS4B(214-222) dextramer, sorted from PBMCs, sampled roughly 20 days after the first yellow fever vaccination. This clonotype was obtained from a man aged 18 to 29 who received the YFV17D yellow fever vaccine. Written as DNA, the CDR3 is TGTGCCAGCAGCTTAACCTGGACTAGCGGGGAAGAGCAGTTCTTC. Residues: CASSLTWTSGEEQFF.